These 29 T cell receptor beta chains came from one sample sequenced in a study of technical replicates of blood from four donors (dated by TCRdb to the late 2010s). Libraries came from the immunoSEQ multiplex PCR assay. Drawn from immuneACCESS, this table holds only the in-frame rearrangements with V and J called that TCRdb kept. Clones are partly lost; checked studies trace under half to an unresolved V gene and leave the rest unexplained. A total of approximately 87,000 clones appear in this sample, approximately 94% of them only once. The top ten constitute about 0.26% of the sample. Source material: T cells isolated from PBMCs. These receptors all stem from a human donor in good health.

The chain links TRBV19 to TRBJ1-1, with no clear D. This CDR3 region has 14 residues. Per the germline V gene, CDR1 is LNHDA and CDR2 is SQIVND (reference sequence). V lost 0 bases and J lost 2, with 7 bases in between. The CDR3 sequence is CASSIDQFNTEAFF. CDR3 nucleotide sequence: TGTGCCAGTAGTATAGATCAATTCAACACTGAAGCTTTCTTT.

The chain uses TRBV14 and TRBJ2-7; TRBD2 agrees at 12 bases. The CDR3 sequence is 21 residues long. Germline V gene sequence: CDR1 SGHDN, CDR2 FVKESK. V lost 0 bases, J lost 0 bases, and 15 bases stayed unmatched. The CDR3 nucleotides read TGTGCCAGCAGCCAAGAGGGCGATGGACTAGCGGGACCGACCGGCTCCTACGAGCAGTACTTC. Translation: CASSQEGDGLAGPTGSYEQYF.

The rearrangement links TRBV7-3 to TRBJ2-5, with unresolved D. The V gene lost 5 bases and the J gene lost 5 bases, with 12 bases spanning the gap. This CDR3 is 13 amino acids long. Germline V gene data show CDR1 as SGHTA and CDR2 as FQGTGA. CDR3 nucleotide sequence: TGTGCCAGCAGCACCTCCAACTGGGAGACCCAGTACTTC. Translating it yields CASSTSNWETQYF.

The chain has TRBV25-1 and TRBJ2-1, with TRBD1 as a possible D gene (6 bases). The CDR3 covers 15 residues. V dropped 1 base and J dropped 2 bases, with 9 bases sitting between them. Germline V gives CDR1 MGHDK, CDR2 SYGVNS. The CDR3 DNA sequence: TGTGCCAGCAGTGAATTCGGGACACCCTACAATGAGCAGTTCTTC. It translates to CASSEFGTPYNEQFF.

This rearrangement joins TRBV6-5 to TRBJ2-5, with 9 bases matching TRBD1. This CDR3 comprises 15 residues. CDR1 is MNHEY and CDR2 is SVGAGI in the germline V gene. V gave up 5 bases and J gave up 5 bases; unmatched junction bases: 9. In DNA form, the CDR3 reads TGTGCCAGCAGTCTACAGGGGGCTGGAGGTGAGACCCAGTACTTC. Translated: CASSLQGAGGETQYF.

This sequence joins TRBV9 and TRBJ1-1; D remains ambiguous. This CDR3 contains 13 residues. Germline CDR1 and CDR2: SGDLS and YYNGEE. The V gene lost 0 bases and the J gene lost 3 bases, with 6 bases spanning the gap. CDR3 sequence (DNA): TGTGCCAGCAGCGTAGGAGGAGACACTGAAGCTTTCTTT. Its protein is CASSVGGDTEAFF.

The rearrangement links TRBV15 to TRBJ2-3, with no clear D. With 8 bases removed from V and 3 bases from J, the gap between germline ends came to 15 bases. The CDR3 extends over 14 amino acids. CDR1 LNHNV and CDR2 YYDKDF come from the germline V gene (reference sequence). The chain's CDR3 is CATRFTIRTDTQYF. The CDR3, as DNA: TGTGCCACCCGATTTACTATTCGGACAGATACGCAGTATTTT.

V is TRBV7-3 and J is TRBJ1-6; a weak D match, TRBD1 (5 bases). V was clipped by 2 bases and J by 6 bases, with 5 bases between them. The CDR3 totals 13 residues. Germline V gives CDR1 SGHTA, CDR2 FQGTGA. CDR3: CASSLQGNSPLHF. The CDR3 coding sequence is TGTGCCAGCAGCTTACAGGGTAATTCACCCCTCCACTTT.

The CDR3 bases are TGTGCCACCAGCAGAGATCAGGCTGACTACGAGCAGTACTTC. This sequence encodes CATSRDQADYEQYF. This chain links TRBV15 with TRBJ2-7; D is unclear. Germline assignment: CDR1 LNHNV and CDR2 YYDKDF (reference sequence). V was cut by 0 bases and J by 3 bases, with 9 bases left in between. The CDR3 runs to 14 residues.

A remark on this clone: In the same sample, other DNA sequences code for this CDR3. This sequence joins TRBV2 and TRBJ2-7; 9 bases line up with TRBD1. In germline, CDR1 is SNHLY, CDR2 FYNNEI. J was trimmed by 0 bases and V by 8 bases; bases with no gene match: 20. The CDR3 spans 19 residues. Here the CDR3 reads CASGSSSRDRDFYSYEQYF. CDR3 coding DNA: TGTGCCAGCGGCTCTAGTTCGAGGGACAGGGACTTCTACTCCTACGAGCAGTACTTC.

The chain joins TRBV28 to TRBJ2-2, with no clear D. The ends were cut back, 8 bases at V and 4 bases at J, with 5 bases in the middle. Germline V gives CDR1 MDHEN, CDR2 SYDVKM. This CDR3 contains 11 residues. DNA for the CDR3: TGTGCCAGCCTCTCCACCGGGGAGCTGTTTTTT. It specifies CASLSTGELFF.

Here the CDR3 DNA reads TGTGCCAGCAGTCAAAGCGGGAGGTCCCACAATGAGCAGTTCTTC. Its protein is CASSQSGRSHNEQFF. V and J are TRBV27 and TRBJ2-1, with 9 nucleotides matching TRBD2. The CDR3 extends over 15 amino acids. Germline-derived CDR1 and CDR2 are MNHEY and SMNVEV (reference sequence). J was trimmed by 5 bases and V by 5 bases; bases with no gene match: 7.

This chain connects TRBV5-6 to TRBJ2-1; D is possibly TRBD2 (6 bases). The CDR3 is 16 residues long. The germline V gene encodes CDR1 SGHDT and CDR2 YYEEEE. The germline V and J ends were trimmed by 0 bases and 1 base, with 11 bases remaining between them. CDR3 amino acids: CASSLGTGVSYNEQFF. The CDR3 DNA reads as TGTGCCAGCAGCTTGGGAACGGGAGTTTCCTACAATGAGCAGTTCTTC. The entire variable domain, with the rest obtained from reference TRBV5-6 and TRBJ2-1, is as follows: DAGVTQSPTHLIKTRGQQVTLRCSPKSGHDTVSWYQQALGQGPQFIFQYYEEEERQRGNFPDRFSGHQFPNYSSELNVNALLLGDSALYLCASSLGTGVSYNEQFFGPGTRLTVL.

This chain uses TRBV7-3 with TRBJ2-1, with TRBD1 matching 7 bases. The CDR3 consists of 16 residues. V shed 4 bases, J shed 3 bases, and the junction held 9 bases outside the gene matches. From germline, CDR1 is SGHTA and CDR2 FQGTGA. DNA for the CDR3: TGTGCCAGCAGCTCCTCGTCCGGGACAGTCTACAATGAGCAGTTCTTC. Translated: CASSSSSGTVYNEQFF.

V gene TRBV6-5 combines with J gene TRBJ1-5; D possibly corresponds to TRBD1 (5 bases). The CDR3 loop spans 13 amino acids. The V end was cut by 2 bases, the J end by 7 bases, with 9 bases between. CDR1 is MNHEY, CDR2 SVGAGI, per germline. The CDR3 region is CASSYRDSQPQHF. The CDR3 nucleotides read TGTGCCAGCAGTTACAGGGACTCCCAGCCCCAGCATTTT.

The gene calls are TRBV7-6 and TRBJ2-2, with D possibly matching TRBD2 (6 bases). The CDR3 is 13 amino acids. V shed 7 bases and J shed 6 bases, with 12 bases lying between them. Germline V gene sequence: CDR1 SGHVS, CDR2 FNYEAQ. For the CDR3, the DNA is TGTGCCAGCACGGGTGGAGGGGCCGGGGAGCTGTTTTTT. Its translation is CASTGGGAGELFF.

The CDR3 region is CASSYGGTYSNQPQHF. The CDR3 region has the DNA TGTGCCAGCAGTTACGGGGGGACGTATAGCAATCAGCCCCAGCATTTT. The genes are TRBV6-5 and TRBJ1-5, with D tentatively TRBD1 (5 bases). CDR3 size: 16 residues. Trimming cost V 2 bases and J 0 bases, with 11 bases left between them. CDR1 and CDR2 (germline): MNHEY, SVGAGI.

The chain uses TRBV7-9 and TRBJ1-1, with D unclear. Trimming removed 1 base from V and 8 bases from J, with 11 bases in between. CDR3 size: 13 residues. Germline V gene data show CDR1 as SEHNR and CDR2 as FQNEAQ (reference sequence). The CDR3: CASSLGVTEEAFF. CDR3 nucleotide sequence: TGTGCCAGCAGCTTAGGGGTTACGGAGGAAGCTTTCTTT.

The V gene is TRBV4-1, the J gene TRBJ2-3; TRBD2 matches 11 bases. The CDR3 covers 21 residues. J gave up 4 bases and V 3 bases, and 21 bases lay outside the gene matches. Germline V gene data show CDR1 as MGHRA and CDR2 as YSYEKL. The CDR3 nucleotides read TGCGCCAGCAGCCAGCCACCTCTGGGAATCCGGCTTAGCGGGAGGGCAGATACGCAGTATTTT. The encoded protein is CASSQPPLGIRLSGRADTQYF.

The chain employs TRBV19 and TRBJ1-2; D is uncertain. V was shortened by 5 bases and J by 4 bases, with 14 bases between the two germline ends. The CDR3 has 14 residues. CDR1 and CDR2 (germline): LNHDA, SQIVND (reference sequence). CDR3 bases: TGTGCCAGTAGTTGGGCAACCTCTACCTATGGCTACACCTTC. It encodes CASSWATSTYGYTF.

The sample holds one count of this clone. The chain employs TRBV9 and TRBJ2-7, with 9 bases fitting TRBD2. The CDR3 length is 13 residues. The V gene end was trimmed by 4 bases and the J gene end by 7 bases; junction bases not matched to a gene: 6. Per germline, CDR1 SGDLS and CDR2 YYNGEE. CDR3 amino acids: CASSPTLAGEQYF. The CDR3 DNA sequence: TGTGCCAGCAGCCCCACCCTAGCGGGAGAGCAGTACTTC.

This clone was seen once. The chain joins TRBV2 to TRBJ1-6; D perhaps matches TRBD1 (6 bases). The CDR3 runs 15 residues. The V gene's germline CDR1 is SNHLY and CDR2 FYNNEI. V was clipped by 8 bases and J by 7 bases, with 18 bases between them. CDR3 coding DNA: TGTGCCAGCCGGTTAACCCAGGGGAGCAATTCACCCCTCCACTTT. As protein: CASRLTQGSNSPLHF.

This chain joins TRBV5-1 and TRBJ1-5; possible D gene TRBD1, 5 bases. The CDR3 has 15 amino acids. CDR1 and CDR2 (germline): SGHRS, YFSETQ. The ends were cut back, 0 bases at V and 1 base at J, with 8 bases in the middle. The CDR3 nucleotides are TGCGCCAGCAGCTTGGAAGGGGCGAGCAATCAGCCCCAGCATTTT. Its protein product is CASSLEGASNQPQHF.

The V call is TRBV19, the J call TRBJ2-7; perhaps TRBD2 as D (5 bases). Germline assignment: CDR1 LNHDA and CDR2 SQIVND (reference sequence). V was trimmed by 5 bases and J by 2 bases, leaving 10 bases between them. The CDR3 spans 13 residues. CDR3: CASSYGDTYEQYF. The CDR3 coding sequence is TGTGCCAGTAGTTACGGGGATACCTACGAGCAGTACTTC. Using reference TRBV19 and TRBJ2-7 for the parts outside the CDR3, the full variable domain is DGGITQSPKYLFRKEGQNVTLSCEQNLNHDAMYWYRQDPGQGLRLIYYSQIVNDFQKGDIAEGYSVSREKKESFPLTVTSAQKNPTAFYLCASSYGDTYEQYFGPGTRLTVT.

The CDR3 DNA sequence: TGTGCCAGCAGTGGAACCCTAGAAGGTGAGGCTTTCTTT. Its protein product is CASSGTLEGEAFF. This chain joins TRBV25-1 and TRBJ1-1; D uncertain. The CDR3 totals 13 residues. The ends were cut back, 4 bases at V and 11 bases at J, with 17 bases in the middle. Germline CDR1 and CDR2: MGHDK and SYGVNS.

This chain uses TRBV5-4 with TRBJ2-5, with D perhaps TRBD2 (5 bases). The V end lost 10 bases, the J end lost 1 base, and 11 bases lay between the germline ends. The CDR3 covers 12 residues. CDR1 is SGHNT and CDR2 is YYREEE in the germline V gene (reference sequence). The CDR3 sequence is CAFGGPQETQYF. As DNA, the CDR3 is TGTGCCTTCGGAGGACCCCAAGAGACCCAGTACTTC.

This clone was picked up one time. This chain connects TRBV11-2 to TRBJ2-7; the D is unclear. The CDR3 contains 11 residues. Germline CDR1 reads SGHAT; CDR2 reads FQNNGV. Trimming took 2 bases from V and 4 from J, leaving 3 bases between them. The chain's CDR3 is CASSLPYEQYF. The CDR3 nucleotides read TGTGCCAGCAGCTTACCTTACGAGCAGTACTTC.

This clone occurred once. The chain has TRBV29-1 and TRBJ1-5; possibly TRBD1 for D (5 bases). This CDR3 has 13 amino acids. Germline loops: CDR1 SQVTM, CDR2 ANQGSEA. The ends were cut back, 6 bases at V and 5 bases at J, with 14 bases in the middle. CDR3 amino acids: CSVRGGGDQPQHF. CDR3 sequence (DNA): TGCAGCGTGCGGGGGGGTGGGGATCAGCCCCAGCATTTT.

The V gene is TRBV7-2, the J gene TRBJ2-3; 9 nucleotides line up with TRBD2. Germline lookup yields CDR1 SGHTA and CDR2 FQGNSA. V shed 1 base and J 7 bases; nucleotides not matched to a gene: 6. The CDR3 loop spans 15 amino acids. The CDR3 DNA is TGTGCCAGCAGCTTAGTTCAGGCTAGCGGGAATACGCAGTATTTT. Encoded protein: CASSLVQASGNTQYF.